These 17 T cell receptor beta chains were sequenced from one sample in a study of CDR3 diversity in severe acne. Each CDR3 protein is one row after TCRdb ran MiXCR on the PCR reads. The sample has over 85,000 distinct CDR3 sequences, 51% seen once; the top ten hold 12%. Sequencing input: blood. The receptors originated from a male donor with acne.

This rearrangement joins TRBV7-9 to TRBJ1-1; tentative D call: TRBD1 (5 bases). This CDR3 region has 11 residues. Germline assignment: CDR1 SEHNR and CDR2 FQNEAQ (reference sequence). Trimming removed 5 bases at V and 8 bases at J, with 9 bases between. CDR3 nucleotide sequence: TGTGCCAGCAGCCAAGGGGCGGAAGCTTTCTTT. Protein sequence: CASSQGAEAFF.

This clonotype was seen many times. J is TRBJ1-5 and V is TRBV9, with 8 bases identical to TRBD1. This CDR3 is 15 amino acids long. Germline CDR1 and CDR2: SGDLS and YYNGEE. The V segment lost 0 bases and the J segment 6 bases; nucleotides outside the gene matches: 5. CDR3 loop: CASSVGTGGFQPQHF. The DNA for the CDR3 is TGTGCCAGCAGCGTAGGAACAGGGGGATTTCAGCCCCAGCATTTT.

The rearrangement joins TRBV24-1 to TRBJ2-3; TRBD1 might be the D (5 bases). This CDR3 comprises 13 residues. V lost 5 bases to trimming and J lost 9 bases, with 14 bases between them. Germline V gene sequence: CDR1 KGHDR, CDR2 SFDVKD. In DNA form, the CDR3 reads TGTGCCACCAGTGCTTCAGGGCCATCCACGCAGTATTTT. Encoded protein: CATSASGPSTQYF.

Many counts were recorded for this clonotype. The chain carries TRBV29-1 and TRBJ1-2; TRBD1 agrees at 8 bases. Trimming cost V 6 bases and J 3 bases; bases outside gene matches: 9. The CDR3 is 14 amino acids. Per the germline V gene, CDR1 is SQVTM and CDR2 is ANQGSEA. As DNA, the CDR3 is TGCAGCGTAACCGGACAGGGAGGGCACTATGGCTACACCTTC. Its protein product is CSVTGQGGHYGYTF.

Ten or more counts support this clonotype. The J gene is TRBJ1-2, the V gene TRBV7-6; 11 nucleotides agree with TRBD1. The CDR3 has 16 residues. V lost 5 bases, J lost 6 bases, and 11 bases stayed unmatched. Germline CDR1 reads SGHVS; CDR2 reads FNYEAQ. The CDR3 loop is CASSPEAGTGGNGYTF. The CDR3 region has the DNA TGTGCCAGCAGCCCGGAAGCCGGGACAGGGGGGAATGGCTACACCTTC.

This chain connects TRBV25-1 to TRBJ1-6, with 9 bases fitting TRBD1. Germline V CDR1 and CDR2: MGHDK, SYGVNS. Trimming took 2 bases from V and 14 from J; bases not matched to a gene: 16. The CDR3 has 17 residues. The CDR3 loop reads CASSEPPGQGWSGTLHF. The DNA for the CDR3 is TGTGCCAGCAGTGAACCCCCGGGACAGGGATGGTCAGGTACCCTCCACTTT.

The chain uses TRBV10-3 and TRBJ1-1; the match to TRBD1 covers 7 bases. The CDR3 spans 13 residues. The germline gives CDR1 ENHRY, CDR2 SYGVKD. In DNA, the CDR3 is TGTGCGACCCTACAGGGGCAGAGGACTGAAGCTTTCTTT. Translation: CATLQGQRTEAFF.

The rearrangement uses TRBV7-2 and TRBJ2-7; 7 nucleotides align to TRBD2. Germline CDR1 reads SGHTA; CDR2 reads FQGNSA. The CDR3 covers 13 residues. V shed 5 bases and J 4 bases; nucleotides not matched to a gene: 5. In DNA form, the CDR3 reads TGTGCCAGCAGCGCGGGGGAGGCTTACGAGCAGTACTTC. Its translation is CASSAGEAYEQYF.

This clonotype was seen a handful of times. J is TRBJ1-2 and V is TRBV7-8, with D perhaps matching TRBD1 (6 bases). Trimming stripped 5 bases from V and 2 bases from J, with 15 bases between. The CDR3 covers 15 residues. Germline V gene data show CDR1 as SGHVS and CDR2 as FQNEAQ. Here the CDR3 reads CASSPGLGGNYGYTF. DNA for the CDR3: TGTGCCAGCAGCCCGGGCCTAGGGGGGAACTATGGCTACACCTTC.

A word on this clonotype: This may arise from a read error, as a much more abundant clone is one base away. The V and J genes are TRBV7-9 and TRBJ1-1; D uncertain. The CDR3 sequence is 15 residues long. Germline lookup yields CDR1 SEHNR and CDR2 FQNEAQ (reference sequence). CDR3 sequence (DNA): TGTGCCAGCAGCTTAGCGTTGTCAGAGAACACTGAAGCTTCCTTT. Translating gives CASSLALSENTEASF.

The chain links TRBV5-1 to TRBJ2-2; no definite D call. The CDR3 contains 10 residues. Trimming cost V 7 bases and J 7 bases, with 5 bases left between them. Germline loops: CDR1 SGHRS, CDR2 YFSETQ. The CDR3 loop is CASAVGELFF. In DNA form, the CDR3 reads TGCGCCAGCGCCGTCGGGGAGCTGTTTTTT.

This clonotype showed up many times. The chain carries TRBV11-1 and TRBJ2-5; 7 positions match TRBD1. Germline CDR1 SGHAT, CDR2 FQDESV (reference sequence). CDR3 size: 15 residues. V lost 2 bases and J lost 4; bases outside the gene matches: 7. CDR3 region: CASSLLTGWLETQYF. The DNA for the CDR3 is TGTGCCAGCAGCTTACTGACAGGGTGGTTAGAGACCCAGTACTTC.

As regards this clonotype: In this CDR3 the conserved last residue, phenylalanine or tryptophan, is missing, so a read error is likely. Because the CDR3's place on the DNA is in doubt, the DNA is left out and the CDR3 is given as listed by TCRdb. CDR3 region: CASSPKEFSYNEQRI. V and J are TRBV7-8 and TRBJ2-1. The CDR3 is 15 amino acids in total, end residues counted. The germline gives CDR1 SGHVS, CDR2 FQNEAQ.

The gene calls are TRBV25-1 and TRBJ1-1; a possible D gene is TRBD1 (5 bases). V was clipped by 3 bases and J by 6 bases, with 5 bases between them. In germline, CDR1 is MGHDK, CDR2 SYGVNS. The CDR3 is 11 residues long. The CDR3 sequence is CASSEGPEAFF. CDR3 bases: TGTGCCAGCAGTGAGGGACCTGAAGCTTTCTTT.

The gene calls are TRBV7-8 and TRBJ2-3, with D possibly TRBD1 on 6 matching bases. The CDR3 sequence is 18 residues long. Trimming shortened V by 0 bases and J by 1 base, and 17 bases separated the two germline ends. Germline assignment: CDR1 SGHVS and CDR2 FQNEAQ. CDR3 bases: TGTGCCAGCAGCTTAGCTTGGGGAACAGGGACGGGCACAGATACGCAGTATTTT. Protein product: CASSLAWGTGTGTDTQYF.

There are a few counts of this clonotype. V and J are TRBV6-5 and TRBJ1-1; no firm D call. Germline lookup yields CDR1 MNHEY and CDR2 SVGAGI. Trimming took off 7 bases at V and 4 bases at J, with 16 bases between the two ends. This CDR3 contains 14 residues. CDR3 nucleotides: TGTGCCAGCAATGTCCCCGGGAAGATCACTGAAGCTTTCTTT. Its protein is CASNVPGKITEAFF.

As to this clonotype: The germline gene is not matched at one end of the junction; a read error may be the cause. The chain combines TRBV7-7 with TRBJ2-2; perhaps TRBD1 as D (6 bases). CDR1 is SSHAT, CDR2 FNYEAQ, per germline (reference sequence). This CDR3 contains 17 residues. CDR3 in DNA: TGTGCTAGCAGCTCTCTGGTCCAGGGGCGGAACACCGGGGAGCTGTTTTTT. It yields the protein CASSSLVQGRNTGELFF. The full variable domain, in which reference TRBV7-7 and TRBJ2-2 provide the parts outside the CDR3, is GAGVSQSPRYKVTKRGQDVTLRCDPISSHATLYWYQQALGQGPEFLTYFNYEAQPDKSGLPSDRFSAERPEGSISTLTIQRTEQRDSAMYRCASSSLVQGRNTGELFFGEGSRLTVL.